Included here is one T cell receptor (beta chain) sequence, with context. Its antigen is not known. This sample was included in a study of cytomegalovirus exposure and HLA in healthy donors. 60 Vbeta and 13 Jbeta primers were used in PCR. As handled by the study authors: Later analysis identified 65 million to 80 million unique TCR beta chains, about 10 million shared. Method: immunoSEQ multiplex PCR; TCRdb's copy keeps in-frame clones and lacks some. V, J and clone size reflect that table, while D and trimming were determined from the DNA. The sample lists about 140,000 clones, 79% occurring once. Whole-study findings and limits: A missense DCLRE1C variant was associated with V- and J-gene trimming of TCR beta chains in a later analysis, and an independent cohort replicated the association. In a later analysis, the majority of CMV-associated beta chains seemingly showed HLA restriction. Previous analysis showed most TCR beta V segments were productive about 87% or about 30% of the time.

What was sequenced was PBMCs. This clonotype was obtained from a male donor in good health and CMV-seronegative.

The CDR3 DNA sequence: TGTGCTAGTGGTTTAGCCTATAGCAATCAGCCCCAGCATTTT. It specifies CASGLAYSNQPQHF. The chain recombines TRBV12-5 with TRBJ1-5; D remains ambiguous. The germline CDR1 and CDR2 sequences are LGHNT and FRNRAP. The CDR3 totals 14 residues. V was clipped by 3 bases and J by 0 bases, with 6 bases between them.